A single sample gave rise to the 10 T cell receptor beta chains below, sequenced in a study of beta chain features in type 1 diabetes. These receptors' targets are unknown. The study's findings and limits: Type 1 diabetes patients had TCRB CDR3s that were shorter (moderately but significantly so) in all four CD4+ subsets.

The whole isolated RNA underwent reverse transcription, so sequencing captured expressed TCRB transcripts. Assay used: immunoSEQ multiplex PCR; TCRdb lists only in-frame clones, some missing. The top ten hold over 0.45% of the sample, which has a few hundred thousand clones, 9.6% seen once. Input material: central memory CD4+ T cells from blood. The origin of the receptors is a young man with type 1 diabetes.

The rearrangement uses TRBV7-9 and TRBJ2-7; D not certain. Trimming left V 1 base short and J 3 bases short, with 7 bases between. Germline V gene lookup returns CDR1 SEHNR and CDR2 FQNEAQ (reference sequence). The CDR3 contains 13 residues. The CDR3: CASSLGADYEQYF. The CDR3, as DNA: TGTGCCAGCAGCTTAGGGGCAGACTACGAGCAGTACTTC.

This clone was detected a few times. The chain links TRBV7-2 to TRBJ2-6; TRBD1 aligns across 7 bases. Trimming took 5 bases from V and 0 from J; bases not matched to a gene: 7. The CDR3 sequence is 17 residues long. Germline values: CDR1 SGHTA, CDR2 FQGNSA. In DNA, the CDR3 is TGTGCCAGCAGCCCCCGACAGGGTACCTCTGGGGCCAACGTCCTGACTTTC. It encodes CASSPRQGTSGANVLTF. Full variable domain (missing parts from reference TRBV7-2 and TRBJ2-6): GAGVSQSPSNKVTEKGKDVELRCDPISGHTALYWYRQSLGQGLEFLIYFQGNSAPDKSGLPSDRFSAERTGGSVSTLTIQRTQQEDSAVYLCASSPRQGTSGANVLTFGAGSRLTVL.

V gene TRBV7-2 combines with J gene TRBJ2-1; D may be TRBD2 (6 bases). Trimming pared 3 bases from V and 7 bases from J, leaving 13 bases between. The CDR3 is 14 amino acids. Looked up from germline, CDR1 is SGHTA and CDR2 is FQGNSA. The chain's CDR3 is CASSFPGDRNEQFF. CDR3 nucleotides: TGTGCCAGCAGCTTTCCGGGAGATCGGAATGAGCAGTTCTTC. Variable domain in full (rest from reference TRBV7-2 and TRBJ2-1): GAGVSQSPSNKVTEKGKDVELRCDPISGHTALYWYRQSLGQGLEFLIYFQGNSAPDKSGLPSDRFSAERTGGSVSTLTIQRTQQEDSAVYLCASSFPGDRNEQFFGPGTRLTVL.

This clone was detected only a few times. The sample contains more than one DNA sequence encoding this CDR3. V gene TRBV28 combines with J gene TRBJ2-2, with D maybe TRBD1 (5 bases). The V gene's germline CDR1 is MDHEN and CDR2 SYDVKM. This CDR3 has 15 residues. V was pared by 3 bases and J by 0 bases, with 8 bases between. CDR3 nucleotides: TGTGCCAGCAGTTTGCCAGGGCCGAACACCGGGGAGCTGTTTTTT. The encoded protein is CASSLPGPNTGELFF.

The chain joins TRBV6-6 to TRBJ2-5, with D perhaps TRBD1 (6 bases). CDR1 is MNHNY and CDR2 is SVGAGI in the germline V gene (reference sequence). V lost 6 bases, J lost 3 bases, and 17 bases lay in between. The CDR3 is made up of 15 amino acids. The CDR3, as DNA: TGTGCCAGCAGGGTACGGGACACAAGAGAAGAGACCCAGTACTTC. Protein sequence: CASRVRDTREETQYF.

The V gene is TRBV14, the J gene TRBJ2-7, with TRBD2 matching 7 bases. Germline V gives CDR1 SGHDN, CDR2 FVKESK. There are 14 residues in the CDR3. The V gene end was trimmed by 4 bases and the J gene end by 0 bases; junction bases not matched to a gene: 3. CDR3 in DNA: TGTGCCAGCAGCCCCTGGGGGGGCTCCTACGAGCAGTACTTC. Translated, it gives CASSPWGGSYEQYF.

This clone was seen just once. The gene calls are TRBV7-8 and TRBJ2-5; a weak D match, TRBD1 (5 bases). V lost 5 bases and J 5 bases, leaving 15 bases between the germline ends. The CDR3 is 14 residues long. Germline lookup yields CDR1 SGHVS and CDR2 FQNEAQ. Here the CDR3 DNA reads TGTGCCAGCAGCGGGGCGGTTCTTCCGGAGACCCAGTACTTC. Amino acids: CASSGAVLPETQYF.

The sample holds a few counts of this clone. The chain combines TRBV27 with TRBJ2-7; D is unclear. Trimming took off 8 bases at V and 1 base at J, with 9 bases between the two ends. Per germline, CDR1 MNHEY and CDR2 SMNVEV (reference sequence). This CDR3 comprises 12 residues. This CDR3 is CASAGQSYEQYF. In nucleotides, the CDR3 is TGTGCCAGCGCAGGCCAGTCCTACGAGCAGTACTTC.

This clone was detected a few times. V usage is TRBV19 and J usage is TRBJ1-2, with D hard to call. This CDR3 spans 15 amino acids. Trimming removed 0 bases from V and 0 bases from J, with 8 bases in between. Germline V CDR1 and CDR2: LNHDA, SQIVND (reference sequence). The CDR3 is CASSIEGRTNYGYTF. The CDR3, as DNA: TGTGCCAGTAGTATAGAAGGACGGACTAACTATGGCTACACCTTC. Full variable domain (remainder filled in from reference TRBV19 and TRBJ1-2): DGGITQSPKYLFRKEGQNVTLSCEQNLNHDAMYWYRQDPGQGLRLIYYSQIVNDFQKGDIAEGYSVSREKKESFPLTVTSAQKNPTAFYLCASSIEGRTNYGYTFGSGTRLTVV.

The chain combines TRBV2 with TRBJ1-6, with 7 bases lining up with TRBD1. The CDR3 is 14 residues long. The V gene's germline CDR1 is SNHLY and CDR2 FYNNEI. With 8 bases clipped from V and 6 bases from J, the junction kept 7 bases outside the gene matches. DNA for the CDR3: TGTGCCAGCGCGAAGGCAGGGGGTAATTCACCCCTCCACTTT. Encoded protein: CASAKAGGNSPLHF. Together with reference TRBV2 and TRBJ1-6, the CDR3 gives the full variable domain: EPEVTQTPSHQVTQMGQEVILRCVPISNHLYFYWYRQILGQKVEFLVSFYNNEISEKSEIFDDQFSVERPDGSNFTLKIRSTKLEDSAMYFCASAKAGGNSPLHFGNGTRLTVT.